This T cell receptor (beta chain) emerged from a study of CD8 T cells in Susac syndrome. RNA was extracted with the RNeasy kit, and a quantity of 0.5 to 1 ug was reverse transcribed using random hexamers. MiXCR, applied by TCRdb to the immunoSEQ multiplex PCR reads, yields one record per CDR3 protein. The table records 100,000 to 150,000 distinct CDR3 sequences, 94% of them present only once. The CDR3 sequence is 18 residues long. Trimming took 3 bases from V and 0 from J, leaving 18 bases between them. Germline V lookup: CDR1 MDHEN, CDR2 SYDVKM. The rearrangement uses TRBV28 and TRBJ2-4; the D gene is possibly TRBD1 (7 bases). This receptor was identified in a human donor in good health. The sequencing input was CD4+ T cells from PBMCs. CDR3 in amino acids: CASSFGRQDRIAKNIQYF. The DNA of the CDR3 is TGTGCCAGCAGTTTCGGGAGACAGGACAGGATAGCCAAAAACATTCAGTACTTC.